This T cell receptor (beta chain) was profiled in a study of blood T cell repertoires in COVID-19. After removal of 7 bases from V and 1 base from J, the junction contained 6 bases not matched to a gene. CDR3 length: 14 amino acids. Looked up from germline, CDR1 is SGHTA and CDR2 is FQGNSA. Per the authors' pipeline: Cell counts per sample came from amplifying reference gene primers. Clones were read by immunoSEQ multiplex PCR, and TCRdb kept only the in-frame ones, dropping some. V, J and clone size are those of that table, while D and trimming were read from the DNA. Among approximately 260,000 clones, about 90% were seen once, and the ten largest hold approximately 3.3%.

The sample was peripheral blood. The chain carries TRBV7-2 and TRBJ1-2; 7 bases agree with TRBD1. The TCR originated in a woman aged 40 to 50 with acute or convalescent COVID-19. This chain's CDR3 is CASIPRDSNYGYTF. Written as DNA, the CDR3 is TGTGCCAGCATCCCCCGGGACAGTAACTATGGCTACACCTTC.